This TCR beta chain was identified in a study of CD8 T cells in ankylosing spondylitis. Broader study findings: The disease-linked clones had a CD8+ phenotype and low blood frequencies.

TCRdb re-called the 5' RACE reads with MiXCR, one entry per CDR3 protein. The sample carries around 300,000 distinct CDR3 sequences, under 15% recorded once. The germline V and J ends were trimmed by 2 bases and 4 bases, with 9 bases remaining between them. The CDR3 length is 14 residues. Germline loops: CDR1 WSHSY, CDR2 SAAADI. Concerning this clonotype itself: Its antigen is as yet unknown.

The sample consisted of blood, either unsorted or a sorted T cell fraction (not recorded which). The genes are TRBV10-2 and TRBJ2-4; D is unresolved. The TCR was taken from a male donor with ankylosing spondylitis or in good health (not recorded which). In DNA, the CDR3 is TGCGCCAGCAGTGAGGAGTTATGGAAAAACATTCAGTACTTC. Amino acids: CASSEELWKNIQYF.